Listed below are T cell receptor beta chains from one sample, sequenced in a study of control samples from healthy donors and cancer patients. The assay was immunoSEQ multiplex PCR, and TCRdb's table has in-frame clones only and misses some. The sample holds approximately 180,000 clones, 94% seen once. Sequencing input: blood. All receptors derive from a woman younger than 35 in good health. CDR3s include the opening cysteine and the closing phenylalanine or tryptophan. Each record gives: J gene, clone size, D gene, V gene, CDR3 protein, CDR3 DNA. The D gene is left open where the match is weak. Part of the rows lack a size; the others show once, few, many or a class for expanded clones.

TRBJ1-1,-,TRBD1,TRBV25-1,CASSGTGALTEAFF,TGTGCCAGCAGTGGGACAGGGGCATTGACTGAAGCTTTCTTT
TRBJ2-7,-,-,TRBV5-6,CASSLVGSEQYF,TGTGCCAGCAGCTTGGTGGGAAGCGAGCAGTACTTC
TRBJ1-4,-,-,TRBV28,CASSARVLGGEKLFF,TGTGCCAGCAGCGCCCGGGTCCTGGGGGGTGAAAAACTGTTTTTT
TRBJ2-3,-,TRBD2,TRBV28,CASRSQGSGGKYF,TGTGCCAGCAGGTCCCAGGGAAGCGGGGGGAAGTATTTT
TRBJ1-5,-,TRBD1,TRBV28,CASSDYVGTGTYSNQPQHF,TGTGCCAGCAGTGACTATGTCGGGACAGGGACCTATAGCAATCAGCCCCAGCATTTT
TRBJ1-1,few,-,TRBV19,CASSIRGTEAFF,TGTGCCAGTAGTATAAGGGGCACTGAAGCTTTCTTT
TRBJ1-1,-,-,TRBV27,CASSLTRHTEAFF,TGTGCCAGCAGTTTAACGAGGCACACTGAAGCTTTCTTT
TRBJ2-2,-,TRBD2,TRBV29-1,CSVGEGRATNTGELFF,TGCAGCGTTGGGGAGGGGAGGGCAACGAACACCGGGGAGCTGTTTTTT
TRBJ1-2,-,-,TRBV6-2/TRBV6-3,CASSRPGAAVVYGYTF,TGTGCCAGCAGTCGGCCGGGAGCCGCGGTCGTCTATGGCTACACCTTC
TRBJ2-7,-,TRBD1,TRBV11-2,CASSLASRWQGVPYEQYF,TGTGCCAGCAGCTTAGCAAGCAGGTGGCAGGGGGTCCCTTACGAGCAGTACTTC
TRBJ1-5,-,-,TRBV19,CASSIKQSNQPQHF,TGTGCCAGTAGTATCAAACAGAGCAATCAGCCCCAGCATTTT
TRBJ1-5,-,TRBD1,TRBV10-3,CAISESGGRNQPQHF,TGTGCCATCAGTGAGTCAGGGGGCCGCAATCAGCCCCAGCATTTT
TRBJ2-2,-,-,TRBV7-2,CASSPWGTGELFF,TGTGCCAGCAGCCCATGGGGCACCGGGGAGCTGTTTTTT
TRBJ2-5,-,TRBD2,TRBV6-2/TRBV6-3,CASSSPSGGYQETQYF,TGTGCCAGCAGTAGCCCTAGCGGGGGCTACCAAGAGACCCAGTACTTC
TRBJ2-2,once,TRBD2,TRBV28,CASSLAGGPAGELFF,TGTGCCAGCAGCTTAGCGGGAGGTCCGGCCGGGGAGCTGTTTTTT
TRBJ2-3,-,-,TRBV18,CASSPTGFADTQYF,TGTGCCAGCTCACCCACAGGGTTCGCAGATACGCAGTATTTT
TRBJ2-1,-,-,TRBV4-1,CASSQDLTSIYNEQFF,TGCGCCAGCAGCCAAGATCTCACTAGCATATACAATGAGCAGTTCTTC
TRBJ1-2,-,TRBD1,TRBV11-2,CASSTWTGFGYTF,TGTGCCAGCAGCACTTGGACAGGGTTCGGCTACACCTTC
TRBJ1-2,-,-,TRBV4-2,CASSQVLGQPINYGYTF,TGTGCCAGCAGCCAAGTCTTGGGACAACCTATTAACTATGGCTACACCTTC
TRBJ1-1,-,-,TRBV27,CASSSGGTEAFF,TGTGCCAGCAGTTCTGGGGGAACTGAAGCTTTCTTT
TRBJ1-1,-,-,TRBV9,CASSVGGDTEAFF,TGTGCCAGCAGCGTAGGAGGAGACACTGAAGCTTTCTTT
TRBJ1-4,-,-,TRBV28,CASTPDTLNEKLFF,TGTGCCAGCACCCCCGACACACTTAATGAAAAACTGTTTTTT
TRBJ1-2,-,-,TRBV4-2,CASSQDVGTIYERGYTF,TGTGCCAGCAGCCAAGATGTAGGGACCATATATGAGAGGGGCTACACCTTC
TRBJ2-7,-,-,TRBV11-2,CASSDLYEQYF,TGTGCCAGCAGCGACCTATACGAGCAGTACTTC
TRBJ1-2,-,-,TRBV5-1,CASSLGGAGLYGYTF,TGCGCCAGCAGCTTGGGGGGGGCGGGCCTCTATGGCTACACCTTC
TRBJ1-5,-,-,TRBV24-1,CATSRQGSGNQPQHF,TGTGCCACCAGTAGGCAGGGGTCCGGCAATCAGCCCCAGCATTTT
TRBJ2-5,-,-,TRBV7-8,CATRRRGSTQETQYF,TGTGCCACCCGTCGTCGAGGGAGTACCCAAGAGACCCAGTACTTC
TRBJ1-4,-,-,TRBV28,CASSLAGNNNEKLFF,TGTGCCAGCAGTTTGGCGGGGAATAATAATGAAAAACTGTTTTTT
TRBJ1-3,-,-,TRBV7-2,CASSLVGGGYTIYF,TGTGCCAGCAGCTTAGTCGGCGGGGGATACACCATATATTTT
TRBJ2-3,-,-,TRBV20-1,CSASKRKGGTDTQYF,TGCAGTGCTAGTAAGAGGAAAGGGGGCACAGATACGCAGTATTTT
TRBJ1-3,-,-,TRBV11-2,CASSLSSNSGNTIYF,TGTGCCAGCAGCCTCTCCTCCAACTCTGGAAACACCATATATTTT
TRBJ2-7,-,TRBD1,TRBV10-1,CASDPGQGFEQYF,TGCGCCAGCGATCCGGGACAGGGGTTCGAGCAGTACTTC
TRBJ2-3,-,TRBD2,TRBV6-6,CASSYSLYSGTDTQYF,TGTGCCAGCAGTTACTCGTTGTATAGCGGGACAGATACGCAGTATTTT
TRBJ2-5,-,-,TRBV10-1,CASSSEGAETQYF,TGCGCCAGCAGCAGTGAGGGCGCGGAGACCCAGTACTTC
TRBJ1-2,-,TRBD1,TRBV6-5,CASRRGQGTGYTF,TGTGCCAGCAGGAGGGGACAGGGAACAGGCTACACCTTC
TRBJ2-6,-,-,TRBV5-1,CASSAVISGANVLTF,TGCGCCAGCAGCGCAGTGATCTCTGGGGCCAACGTCCTGACTTTC
TRBJ1-2,-,-,TRBV18,CASSTGLYGYTF,TGTGCCAGCTCAACGGGACTTTATGGCTACACCTTC
TRBJ1-3,-,TRBD1,TRBV7-8,CASSLVGQGNTIYF,TGTGCCAGCAGCTTAGTGGGACAGGGAAACACCATATATTTT
TRBJ1-4,-,-,TRBV5-8,CASSTWRSFTTNEKLFF,TGTGCCAGCAGCACATGGCGGTCCTTTACAACTAATGAAAAACTGTTTTTT
TRBJ1-5,-,TRBD1,TRBV15,CATSSPDRGSQPQHF,TGTGCCACCAGCAGTCCTGACAGGGGAAGTCAGCCCCAGCATTTT
TRBJ1-3,-,-,TRBV7-9,CASSLVPIISGNTIYF,TGTGCCAGCAGCTTAGTTCCGATCATCTCTGGAAACACCATATATTTT
TRBJ1-6,-,-,TRBV12-3/TRBV12-4,CASSFLNSPLHF,TGTGCCAGCAGTTTCCTTAATTCACCCCTCCACTTT
TRBJ1-2,-,-,TRBV7-2,CASTLRDTGYGYTF,TGTGCCAGCACCCTTAGGGACACGGGTTATGGCTACACCTTC
TRBJ2-7,-,-,TRBV6-1,CASSESGASEQYF,TGTGCCAGCAGTGAATCTGGGGCTAGCGAGCAGTACTTC
TRBJ1-2,-,TRBD1,TRBV2,CASSTDRDPGGGYTF,TGTGCCAGCAGTACCGACAGGGATCCTGGTGGTGGCTACACCTTC
TRBJ2-7,-,TRBD1,TRBV19,CASGQPGQGAYEQYF,TGTGCCAGTGGCCAGCCGGGACAGGGGGCCTACGAGCAGTACTTC
TRBJ2-7,-,-,TRBV19,CASSVVRDTNYEQYF,TGTGCCAGTAGTGTAGTCCGGGACACCAACTACGAGCAGTACTTC
TRBJ2-1,-,-,TRBV6-5,CASTGQSAYNEQFF,TGTGCCAGCACCGGGCAGTCTGCCTACAATGAGCAGTTCTTC
TRBJ1-5,-,-,TRBV28,CASSFPVHQPQHF,TGTGCCAGCAGTTTTCCGGTACATCAGCCCCAGCATTTT
TRBJ2-7,-,TRBD1,TRBV7-2,CASSSRQGAREQYF,TGTGCCAGCAGCTCCCGACAGGGGGCGAGGGAGCAGTACTTC
TRBJ1-2,-,TRBD1,TRBV7-9,CASSSFKQGRNYGYTF,TGTGCCAGCAGCTCATTTAAACAGGGGCGTAACTATGGCTACACCTTC
TRBJ1-5,-,TRBD1,TRBV19,CASSTRQGTVQPQHF,TGTGCCAGTAGTACCCGACAGGGGACCGTTCAGCCCCAGCATTTT